One T cell receptor beta chain is described in this entry. This sample was included in a study of Ad26.COV2.S vaccination and SARS-CoV-2 variants. Assay: immunoSEQ multiplex PCR; the TCRdb copy retains only in-frame clones and omits some. The data contain under 500,000 clones, about nine tenths of them singletons. Indicated treatment: around 19 received Ad26.COV2.S at low or high dose, single or two shots; roughly five received placebo; per-sample allocation not given. Sampling was performed 63 days after the first vaccine or placebo injection. The CDR3 sequence is 13 residues long. V lost 0 bases and J 9 bases, leaving 12 bases between the germline ends. Germline CDR1 SGDLS, CDR2 YYNGEE.

This TCR was recovered from a person aged 18-60 years who received the Ad26.COV2.S COVID-19 vaccine or a placebo. V and J are TRBV9 and TRBJ1-1; D call uncertain. The sequenced sample was peripheral blood, obtained in a trial of Ad26.COV2.S vaccine versus placebo. DNA for the CDR3: TGTGCCAGCAGCGTAGGGGAGTCGGGGAAAGCTTTCTTT. Amino acid sequence: CASSVGESGKAFF.